This TCR beta chain was identified during a study of post-analysis software for immune sequencing data. Study-level points and caveats: F-measure co-clustering was strong for batch-matched samples. A few TRBV segments (TRBV5-6, TRBV5-1 and TRBV20-1 among them) occurred more frequently in patients than in controls.

This clonotype was detected a few times. Antigen unknown. Tagging with unique molecular identifiers was a feature of the TCR beta cDNA libraries. TCRdb fed the PCR reads into MiXCR, producing one record per CDR3 protein. The sample lists roughly 730,000 distinct CDR3 sequences, less than 35% seen once, with around 0.56% in the top ten. The CDR3 loop spans 16 amino acids. The sample comprised blood. The chain joins TRBV21-1 to TRBJ1-2; the DNA was not compared with TRBD1, the D call given in the table. TRBV21-1 is an annotated pseudogene. This clonotype originated in a girl aged 5-17 years with multiple sclerosis. Here the CDR3 DNA reads TGTGCCAGCAGCAAAGGGGGGGCAGGGCGTTGGTATGGCTACACCTTC. Amino acids: CASSKGGAGRWYGYTF.